This TCR beta chain stems from a study of CXCR3-negative and CXCR3-positive naive CD8 T cells (dated by TCRdb to between 2017 and 2020). For the wider study: In total, approximately 150 million TRB reads were obtained, corresponding to roughly 1.5 +/- 0.3 million reads per library. Naive subsets from five or six donors and memory cells from 3 donors were included in the TRBV-TRBJ cluster analysis. The diversity and physicochemical repertoire analyses included about a dozen donors pooled from two independent experiments. Broad study findings and their caveats: CXCR3 expression partially decreased after cryopreservation, so most assays used freshly isolated PBMCs. Surface CD5, linked to self-reactivity in mice, was comparable between naive subsets; TCR interaction strength was therefore also inferred from TRB CDR3 physicochemical properties. Within the same donor, TRBV-TRBJ usage looked similar between naive CXCR3-negative and CXCR3-positive cells, but memory cells had distinct patterns. Repertoire diversity was comparably high in both naive subsets but much lower in memory CD8+ T cells.

Regarding this clonotype: Its antigen remains unidentified.

TCRdb lists the instrument as NextSeq 550. The Human TCR Profiling Kit (MiLaboratory) was used to make UMI-labeled 5' RACE TRB cDNA libraries. cDNA synthesis used the entire amount of extracted RNA, and PCR amplification then used the entire amount of cDNA produced. Libraries were prepared in parallel with an identical number of PCR cycles. Per the source publication's procedure: With a requirement of at least two reads per UMI, MIGEC and MiXCR extracted about 57,000 +/- 9,900 unique UMI-labeled TRB cDNA molecules per library. On average, each library contained roughly 40,000 +/- 10,000 functional in-frame TRB CDR3 nucleotide clonotypes without stop codons. After downsampling to 5000 UMI-labeled TRB molecules per sample, diversity metrics, including normalized Shannon-Wiener and Chao1, were computed in VDJtools. VDJtools was used to calculate clonotype-size-weighted physicochemical properties of the central five CDR3 residues, namely interaction energy, strength, volume and Kidera factor 4. TCRdb reprocessed the reads, so every CDR3 protein sequence counts as one entry and DNA is not shown. The V and J calls reflect TCRdb's pipeline rather than the authors' work. This sample's table carries more than 35,000 distinct CDR3 sequences. Roughly 15% of the sample is held by the ten biggest clonotypes.

For each CD8+ T cell subset, flow sorting was done in triplicate, and roughly 310,000 cells per subset went directly into RLT lysis buffer. Standard density gradient centrifugation was used to isolate peripheral blood mononuclear cells from buffy coats. Total RNA was extracted from sorted cells with an RNeasy Mini Kit. The sequenced material came from memory CD8+ T cells from blood. The cell subset or site label of this sample denotes: conventional CD8+ memory T cells (TMEM), sorted as controls. This TCR derives from a human donor in good health. Some clones in this sample may be carry-over from other donors' samples.

The encoded CDR3 is CASSASTGQGTEAFF. The chain joins TRBV9 to TRBJ1-1; TCRdb returns TRBD1, unconfirmable since there is no DNA. The CDR3 goes from the cysteine to the phenylalanine over 15 residues. Only the protein is available. The germline V gene specifies SGDLS as CDR1 and YYNGEE as CDR2.